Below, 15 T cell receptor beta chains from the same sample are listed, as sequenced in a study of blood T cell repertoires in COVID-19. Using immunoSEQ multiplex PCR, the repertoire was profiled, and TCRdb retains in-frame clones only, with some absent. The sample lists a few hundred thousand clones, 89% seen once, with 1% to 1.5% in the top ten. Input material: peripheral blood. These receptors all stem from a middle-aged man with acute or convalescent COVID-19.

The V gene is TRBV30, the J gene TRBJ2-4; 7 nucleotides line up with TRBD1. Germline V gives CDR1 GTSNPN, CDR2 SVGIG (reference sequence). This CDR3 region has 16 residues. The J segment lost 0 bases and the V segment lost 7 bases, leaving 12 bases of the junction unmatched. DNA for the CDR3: TGTGCCTCAAAATGGGCCCACAGGGGAGCCAAAAACATTCAGTACTTC. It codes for CASKWAHRGAKNIQYF.

The CDR3 here is CASSPSGASETQYF. The CDR3 DNA sequence: TGCGCCAGCAGTCCCTCTGGGGCGAGTGAGACCCAGTACTTC. The chain couples TRBV10-1 to TRBJ2-5, with D maybe TRBD1 (5 bases). The V gene lost 5 bases and the J gene lost 5 bases, with 15 bases spanning the gap. This CDR3 has 14 residues. The germline V gene has CDR1 WNHNN and CDR2 SYGVQD (reference sequence).

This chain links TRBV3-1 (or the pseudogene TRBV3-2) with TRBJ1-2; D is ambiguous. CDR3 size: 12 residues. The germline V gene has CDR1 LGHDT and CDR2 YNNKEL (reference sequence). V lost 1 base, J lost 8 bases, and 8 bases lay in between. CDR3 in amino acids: CASSQGPWGYTF. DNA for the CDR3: TGTGCCAGCAGCCAAGGGCCATGGGGCTACACCTTC.

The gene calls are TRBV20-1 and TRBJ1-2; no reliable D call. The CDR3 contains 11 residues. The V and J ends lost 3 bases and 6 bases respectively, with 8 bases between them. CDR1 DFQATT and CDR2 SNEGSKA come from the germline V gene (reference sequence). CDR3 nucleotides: TGCAGTGCTAGGTCGGGTGATGGCTACACCTTC. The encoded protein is CSARSGDGYTF.

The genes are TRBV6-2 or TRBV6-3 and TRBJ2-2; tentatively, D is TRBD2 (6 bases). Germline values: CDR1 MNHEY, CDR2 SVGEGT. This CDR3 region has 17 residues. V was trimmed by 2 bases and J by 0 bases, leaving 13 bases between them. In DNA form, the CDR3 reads TGTGCCAGCAGTTACAGGGCGGGGCAGGCGAACACCGGGGAGCTGTTTTTT. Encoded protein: CASSYRAGQANTGELFF.

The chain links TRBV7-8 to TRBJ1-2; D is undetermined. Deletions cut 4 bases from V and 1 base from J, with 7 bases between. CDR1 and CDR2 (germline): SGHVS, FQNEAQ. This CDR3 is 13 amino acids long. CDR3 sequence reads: CASSSPGNYGYTF. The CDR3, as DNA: TGTGCCAGCAGCTCACCGGGTAACTATGGCTACACCTTC.

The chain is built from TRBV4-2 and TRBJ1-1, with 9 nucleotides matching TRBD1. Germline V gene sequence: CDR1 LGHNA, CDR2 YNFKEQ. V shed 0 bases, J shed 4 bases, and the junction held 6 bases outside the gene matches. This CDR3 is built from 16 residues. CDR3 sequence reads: CASSQETGGWSTEAFF. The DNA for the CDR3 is TGTGCCAGCAGCCAAGAGACAGGGGGATGGAGCACTGAAGCTTTCTTT.

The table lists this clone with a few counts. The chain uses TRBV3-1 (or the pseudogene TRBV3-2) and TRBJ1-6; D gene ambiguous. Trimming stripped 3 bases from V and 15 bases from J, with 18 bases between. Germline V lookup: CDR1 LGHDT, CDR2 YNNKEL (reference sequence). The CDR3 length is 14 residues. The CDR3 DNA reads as TGTGCCAGCAGCCATCCCCTCGGTGCTAATTACCTCCACTTT. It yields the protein CASSHPLGANYLHF.

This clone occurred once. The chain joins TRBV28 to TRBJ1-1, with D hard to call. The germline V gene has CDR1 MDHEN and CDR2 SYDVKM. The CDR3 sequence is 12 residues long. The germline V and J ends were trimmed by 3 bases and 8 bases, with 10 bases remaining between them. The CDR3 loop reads CASSFGPGEAFF. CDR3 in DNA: TGTGCCAGCAGTTTTGGGCCAGGCGAAGCTTTCTTT.

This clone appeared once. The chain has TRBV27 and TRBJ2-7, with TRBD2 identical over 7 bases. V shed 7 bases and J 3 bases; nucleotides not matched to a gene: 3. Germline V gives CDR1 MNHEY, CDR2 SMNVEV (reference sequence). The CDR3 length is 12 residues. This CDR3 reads CASKERGYEQYF. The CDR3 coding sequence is TGTGCCAGCAAAGAGCGGGGCTACGAGCAGTACTTC.

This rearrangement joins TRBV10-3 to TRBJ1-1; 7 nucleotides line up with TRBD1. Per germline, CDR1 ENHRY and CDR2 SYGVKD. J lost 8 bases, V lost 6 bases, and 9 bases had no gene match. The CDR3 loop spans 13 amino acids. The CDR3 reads CAISGQQGTEAFF. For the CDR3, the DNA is TGTGCCATCAGCGGACAACAGGGGACAGAAGCTTTCTTT.

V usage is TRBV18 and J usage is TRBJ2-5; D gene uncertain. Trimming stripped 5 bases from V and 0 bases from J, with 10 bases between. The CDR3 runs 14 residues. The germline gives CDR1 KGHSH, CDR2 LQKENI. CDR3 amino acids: CASSFTANQETQYF. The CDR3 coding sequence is TGTGCCAGCTCATTTACAGCTAACCAAGAGACCCAGTACTTC.

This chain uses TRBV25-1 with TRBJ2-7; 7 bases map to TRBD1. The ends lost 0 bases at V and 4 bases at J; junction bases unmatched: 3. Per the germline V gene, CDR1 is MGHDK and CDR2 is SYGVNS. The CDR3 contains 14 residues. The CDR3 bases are TGTGCCAGCAGTGAATATCCAGGGGGTTACGAGCAGTACTTC. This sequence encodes CASSEYPGGYEQYF.

Written as DNA, the CDR3 is TGTGCCAGCAGCCAGACAGCTGGGGCCAACGTCCTGACTTTC. This translates into CASSQTAGANVLTF. V gene TRBV7-3 combines with J gene TRBJ2-6; D is possibly TRBD1 (5 bases). Germline loops: CDR1 SGHTA, CDR2 FQGTGA. Trimming left V 5 bases short and J 2 bases short, with 7 bases between. This CDR3 has 14 residues.

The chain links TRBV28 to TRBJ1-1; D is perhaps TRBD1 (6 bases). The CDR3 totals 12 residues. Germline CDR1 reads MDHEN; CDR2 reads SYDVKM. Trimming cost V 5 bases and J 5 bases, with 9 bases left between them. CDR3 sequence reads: CASSTTGTEAFF. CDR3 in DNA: TGTGCCAGCAGTACAACAGGGACTGAAGCTTTCTTT.